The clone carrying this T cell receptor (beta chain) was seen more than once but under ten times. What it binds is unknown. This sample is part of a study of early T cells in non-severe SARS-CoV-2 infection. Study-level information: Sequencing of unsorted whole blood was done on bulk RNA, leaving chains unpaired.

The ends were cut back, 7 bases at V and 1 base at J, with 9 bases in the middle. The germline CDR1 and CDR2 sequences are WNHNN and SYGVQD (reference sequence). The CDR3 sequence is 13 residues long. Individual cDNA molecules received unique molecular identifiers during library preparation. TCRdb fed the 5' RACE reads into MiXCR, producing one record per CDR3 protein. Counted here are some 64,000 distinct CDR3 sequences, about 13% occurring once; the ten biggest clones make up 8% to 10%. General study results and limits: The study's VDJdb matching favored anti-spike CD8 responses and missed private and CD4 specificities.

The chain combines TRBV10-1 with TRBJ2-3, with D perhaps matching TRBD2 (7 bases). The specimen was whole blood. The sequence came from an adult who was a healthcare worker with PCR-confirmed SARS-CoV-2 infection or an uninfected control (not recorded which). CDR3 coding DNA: TGCGCCAGCACGGGGGGCGGCACAGATACGCAGTATTTT. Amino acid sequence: CASTGGGTDTQYF.